This TCR beta chain was documented in a study of blood T cell repertoires in COVID-19. The CDR3 totals 18 residues. The V gene's germline CDR1 is LNHDA and CDR2 SQIVND (reference sequence). The V gene lost 8 bases and the J gene lost 0 bases, with 23 bases spanning the gap. Only in-frame clones appear in the TCRdb table, and some are missing; sequencing was by immunoSEQ multiplex PCR. The sample records 240,000 or so clones, 86% being singletons. Sequencing was performed on PBMCs or T cells enriched from blood (not recorded which). This receptor was obtained from a woman in her fifties or sixties who had recovered from COVID-19. This sequence joins TRBV19 and TRBJ1-3, with unresolved D. The CDR3 region is CASREVVITKSSGNTIYF. The CDR3 nucleotides read TGTGCCAGTCGAGAGGTAGTAATAACCAAGAGCTCTGGAAACACCATATATTTT.